A single sample gave rise to the 8 T cell receptor beta chains below, sequenced in a study of cytomegalovirus exposure and HLA in healthy donors. Profiled with immunoSEQ multiplex PCR; TCRdb holds only in-frame clones, not every one. The data show roughly 98,000 clones, roughly nine tenths seen once. Sequencing used PBMCs. The receptors derive from a woman in her twenties or thirties in good health and CMV-seronegative.

The rearrangement links TRBV5-1 to TRBJ2-5; D may be TRBD2 (5 bases). V was trimmed by 1 base and J by 2 bases, leaving 6 bases between them. The CDR3 spans 13 residues. The germline CDR1 and CDR2 sequences are SGHRS and YFSETQ. CDR3 nucleotide sequence: TGCGCCAGCAGCTTGACTAGACAAGAGACCCAGTACTTC. Translated: CASSLTRQETQYF.

This chain connects TRBV5-6 to TRBJ1-1, with 10 bases fitting TRBD1. Germline V gene data show CDR1 as SGHDT and CDR2 as YYEEEE. The CDR3 length is 16 residues. V lost 4 bases, J lost 5 bases, and 11 bases stayed unmatched. CDR3 sequence (DNA): TGTGCCAGCAGCCAACCGGGACAGGGGAGGGGGACTGAAGCTTTCTTT. This gives the protein CASSQPGQGRGTEAFF.

The chain combines TRBV5-1 with TRBJ1-1; 7 bases align to TRBD1. The CDR3 has 14 residues. Trimming took 2 bases from V and 1 from J; bases not matched to a gene: 2. Germline CDR1 reads SGHRS; CDR2 reads YFSETQ. DNA of the CDR3: TGCGCCAGCAGCTTATGGACAGGGAACACTGAAGCTTTCTTT. This translates into CASSLWTGNTEAFF. The full variable domain, with the rest looked up from reference TRBV5-1 and TRBJ1-1, is KAGVTQTPRYLIKTRGQQVTLSCSPISGHRSVSWYQQTPGQGLQFLFEYFSETQRNKGNFPGRFSGRQFSNSRSEMNVSTLELGDSALYLCASSLWTGNTEAFFGQGTRLTVV.

This clone was detected many times. V is TRBV13 and J is TRBJ1-6; TRBD1 agrees at 9 bases. The CDR3 consists of 13 residues. J was trimmed by 9 bases and V by 3 bases; bases with no gene match: 0. Germline loops: CDR1 PRHDT, CDR2 FYEKMQ (reference sequence). CDR3 residues: CASSLGQGSPLHF. DNA of the CDR3: TGTGCCAGCAGCTTGGGACAGGGTTCACCCCTCCACTTT. Full variable domain (rest looked up from reference TRBV13 and TRBJ1-6): AAGVIQSPRHLIKEKRETATLKCYPIPRHDTVYWYQQGPGQDPQFLISFYEKMQSDKGSIPDRFSAQQFSDYHSELNMSSLELGDSALYFCASSLGQGSPLHFGNGTRLTVT.

J is TRBJ2-1 and V is TRBV9; 14 nucleotides match TRBD2. From germline, CDR1 is SGDLS and CDR2 YYNGEE. J gave up 4 bases and V 3 bases, and 3 bases lay outside the gene matches. The CDR3 contains 16 residues. The CDR3 DNA is TGTGCCAGCAGCGAGGGACTAGCGGGAGTGTACAATGAGCAGTTCTTC. This translates into CASSEGLAGVYNEQFF.

This clone was seen only a few times. The V gene is TRBV7-9, the J gene TRBJ1-5, with TRBD1 as a possible D gene (6 bases). Trimming removed 5 bases at V and 2 bases at J, with 10 bases between. Germline V gives CDR1 SEHNR, CDR2 FQNEAQ (reference sequence). There are 14 residues in the CDR3. The CDR3 sequence is CASSQGTGNQPQHF. In nucleotides, the CDR3 is TGTGCCAGCAGCCAGGGGACGGGCAATCAGCCCCAGCATTTT.

The chain links TRBV4-2 to TRBJ2-7, with 8 bases aligning to TRBD1. This CDR3 spans 16 amino acids. V lost 0 bases and J lost 4; bases outside the gene matches: 8. Per germline, CDR1 LGHNA and CDR2 YNFKEQ. This CDR3 reads CASSQDWAGGKYEQYF. The CDR3 region has the DNA TGTGCCAGCAGCCAAGATTGGGCAGGGGGCAAGTACGAGCAGTACTTC.

This chain joins TRBV5-1 and TRBJ2-1, with D maybe TRBD2 (7 bases). This CDR3 has 13 residues. The V gene lost 4 bases and the J gene lost 7 bases, with 12 bases spanning the gap. Germline V lookup: CDR1 SGHRS, CDR2 YFSETQ. The CDR3 DNA follows: TGCGCCAGCAGCGGGGGGGCGCGGAATGAGCAGTTCTTC. This sequence encodes CASSGGARNEQFF.